These 7 T cell receptor beta chains came from one sample sequenced in a study of cytomegalovirus exposure and HLA in healthy donors. PCR amplification relied on 60 Vbeta primers (plus 13 Jbeta primers). TCRdb's table, derived via immunoSEQ multiplex PCR, lists solely in-frame clones and lacks some. The table includes under 150,000 clones, about four fifths detected once. The sequenced sample was PBMCs. Receptors were obtained from a man in his late teens or twenties in good health and CMV-seronegative.

The genes are TRBV4-1 and TRBJ2-4; the match to TRBD2 covers 10 bases. Per the germline V gene, CDR1 is MGHRA and CDR2 is YSYEKL. V was pared by 3 bases and J by 5 bases, with 4 bases of the junction left unmatched. The CDR3 consists of 15 residues. Written as DNA, the CDR3 is TGCGCCAGCAGCCAGTTAGCGGGGGGCCAAAACATTCAGTACTTC. It yields the protein CASSQLAGGQNIQYF.

The chain carries TRBV6-5 and TRBJ2-2; 8 bases align to TRBD1. J was trimmed by 6 bases and V by 9 bases; bases with no gene match: 12. The CDR3 covers 15 residues. The germline V gene encodes CDR1 MNHEY and CDR2 SVGAGI. This chain's CDR3 is CASHSGQVIAGELFF. The CDR3 coding sequence is TGTGCCAGTCATTCGGGACAGGTCATAGCCGGGGAGCTGTTTTTT.

This chain joins TRBV4-3 and TRBJ2-7; 7 nucleotides match TRBD2. Germline assignment: CDR1 LGHNA and CDR2 YSLEER. There are 15 residues in the CDR3. V was pared by 3 bases and J by 3 bases, with 8 bases of the junction left unmatched. The CDR3 coding sequence is TGCGCCAGCAGCCAGGGATACGGGGGGATCTACGAGCAGTACTTC. This gives the protein CASSQGYGGIYEQYF.

The chain has TRBV18 and TRBJ2-7; perhaps TRBD1 as D (7 bases). From germline, CDR1 is KGHSH and CDR2 LQKENI. Trimming took 6 bases from V and 3 from J, leaving 15 bases between them. This CDR3 is 14 amino acids long. CDR3 bases: TGTGCCAGCTCTCTCACCAGGGGGGACTACGAGCAGTACTTC. As protein: CASSLTRGDYEQYF.

The rearrangement uses TRBV18 and TRBJ1-2, with a tentative D call TRBD1 (5 bases). Between the trimmed V and J ends, which lost 0 bases and 5 bases, there was a span of 13 bases. The CDR3 length is 15 residues. Per germline, CDR1 KGHSH and CDR2 LQKENI. CDR3 residues: CASSPPTRGEYGYTF. The CDR3 DNA sequence: TGTGCCAGCTCACCACCGACCCGGGGGGAGTATGGCTACACCTTC. The variable domain in full, completed from reference TRBV18 and TRBJ1-2, reads NAGVMQNPRHLVRRRGQEARLRCSPMKGHSHVYWYRQLPEEGLKFMVYLQKENIIDESGMPKERFSAEFPKEGPSILRIQQVVRGDSAAYFCASSPPTRGEYGYTFGSGTRLTVV.

In nucleotides, the CDR3 is TGTGCCTGGACCTTCCGACAGGGAAAGGCGGAAAAACTGTTTTTT. Its translation: CAWTFRQGKAEKLFF. The chain is built from TRBV30 and TRBJ1-4, with 7 bases aligning to TRBD1. Germline lookup yields CDR1 GTSNPN and CDR2 SVGIG (reference sequence). This CDR3 region has 15 residues. Trimming removed 4 bases from V and 8 bases from J; junction bases left unmatched: 13.

This clone has a single count. J is TRBJ1-1 and V is TRBV18; D is unresolved. V gave up 5 bases and J gave up 2 bases, with 9 bases separating them. CDR3 length equals 13 residues. CDR1 is KGHSH, CDR2 LQKENI, per germline. The CDR3 here is CASSTTANTEAFF. The CDR3 bases are TGTGCCAGCTCAACCACAGCAAACACTGAAGCTTTCTTT.